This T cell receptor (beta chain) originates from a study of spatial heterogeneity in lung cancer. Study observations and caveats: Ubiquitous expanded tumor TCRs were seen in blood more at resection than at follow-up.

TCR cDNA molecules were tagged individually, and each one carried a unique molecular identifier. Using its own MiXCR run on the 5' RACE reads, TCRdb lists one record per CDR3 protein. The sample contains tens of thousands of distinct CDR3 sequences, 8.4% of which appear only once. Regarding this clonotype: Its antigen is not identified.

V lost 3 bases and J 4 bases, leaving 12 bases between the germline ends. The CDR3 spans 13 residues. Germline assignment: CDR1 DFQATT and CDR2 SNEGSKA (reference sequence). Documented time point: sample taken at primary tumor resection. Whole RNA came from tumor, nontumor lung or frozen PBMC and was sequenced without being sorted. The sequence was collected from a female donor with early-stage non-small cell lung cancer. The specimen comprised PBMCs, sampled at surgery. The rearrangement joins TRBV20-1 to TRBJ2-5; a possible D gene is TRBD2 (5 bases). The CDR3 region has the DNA TGCAGTGCTAGCGAGGACGAGGGAGAGACCCAGTACTTC. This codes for CSASEDEGETQYF.